This TCR beta chain derives from a study of T-cell reconstitution after alpha-beta-depleted transplantation in children. Study-level findings and limits: A year had passed since transplant, and T-cell counts and diversity by then came mostly from newly produced T cells. In some patients, recipient T cells and intrathymic progenitors surviving conditioning explained high day-60 diversity. Several hundred expanded graft clones reportedly gave rise to the alpha-beta T cells present about two months after transplant.

This clonotype was seen ten or more times. Its target is unknown. Unique molecular identifiers were used in preparing the TCRbeta library. TCRdb itself ran the PCR reads through MiXCR, one entry per CDR3 protein. The table records approximately 630,000 distinct CDR3 sequences, roughly 14% of them present only once. The CDR3 covers 17 residues. This receptor was taken from a girl between 2 and 10 years old with congenital amegakaryocytic thrombocytopenia, due to receive a stem cell transplant. The sequencing here drew on PBMCs, taken before TCRalphabeta/CD19-depleted stem cell transplant. The rearrangement joins TRBV21-1 to TRBJ2-2; the table gives TRBD1 as D, unverified against the DNA. TRBV21-1 represents a pseudogene. The CDR3 reads CASSNRIGGKGAGELFF. CDR3 coding DNA: TGTGCCAGCAGCAACAGGATTGGGGGGAAAGGCGCCGGGGAGCTGTTTTTT.